Sequencing of this T cell receptor (beta chain) was carried out in a study of cytomegalovirus exposure and HLA in healthy donors. Looking at the study overall: Sequencing of about 179 million T cells in an earlier analysis found approximately 120 million unique TCR beta sequences.

In regard to this clone: What it binds is unknown.

V was pared by 0 bases and J by 2 bases, with 5 bases between. This CDR3 is 13 amino acids long. The V gene's germline CDR1 is SGHNT and CDR2 YYREEE (reference sequence). All donors participated as healthy donors of bone marrow. A multiplex PCR was run with 60 Vbeta primers and 13 Jbeta primers. Assay used: immunoSEQ multiplex PCR; TCRdb lists only in-frame clones, some missing. Here the sample spans approximately 170,000 clones, around three quarters being singletons. Study conclusions and caveats: Specificity of a few CMV-associated chains for CMV antigens was verified in vitro.

The V and J genes are TRBV5-4 and TRBJ2-5; D might be TRBD1 (5 bases). The clonotype comes from a woman younger than 30 in good health and CMV-seronegative. Sequenced: PBMCs. The CDR3 here is CASSLEGQETQYF. CDR3 in DNA: TGTGCCAGCAGCTTGGAGGGGCAAGAGACCCAGTACTTC.